This TCR beta chain was profiled in a study of T cell responses to AZD1222 COVID-19 vaccine. Findings and caveats of the study: Most donors were white British and more were female, and clonal diversity was possibly underestimated. Spike was spanned by vaccine-associated CD4 TCRs, which were dominant at 160-218 and 743-854. Repertoire collection took place solely once the T cell response had peaked. Seropositive AZD1222 recipients at baseline numbered only six or seven.

Profiled with immunoSEQ multiplex PCR; TCRdb holds only in-frame clones, not every one. The sample consists of 200,000 or so clones, over 80% of them appearing once. The CDR3 consists of 14 residues. With 4 bases removed from V and 4 bases from J, the gap between germline ends came to 10 bases. CDR1 and CDR2 from the germline V gene are MNHEY and SVGEGT. This clone was detected once. No antigen is known for it. The sample consisted of peripheral blood, taken on day 0 of MenACWY control vaccination. This chain connects TRBV6-2 or TRBV6-3 to TRBJ2-2; no firm D call. This clonotype was sampled from an adult in good health. This CDR3 reads CASSSIGFTGELFF. The CDR3 DNA reads as TGTGCCAGCAGTTCAATCGGTTTCACCGGGGAGCTGTTTTTT.